These 14 T cell receptor beta chains were sequenced from one sample in a study of long-term antiretroviral therapy in people with HIV. The libraries were made with immunoSEQ v3.0 at survey level. Produced via immunoSEQ multiplex PCR; TCRdb's table is partial and in-frame only. This sample carries about 20,000 clones, approximately 82% of them seen once, and the ten largest clones take over 8.5%. This specimen consisted of unsorted PBMCs, obtained about 2.4 years after starting antiretroviral therapy. All receptors derive from a man aged 40-55 years with HIV.

This sequence joins TRBV5-4 and TRBJ2-7; D gene unclear. V lost 4 bases to trimming and J lost 0 bases, with 23 bases between them. The germline gives CDR1 SGHNT, CDR2 YYREEE (reference sequence). The CDR3 is made up of 18 amino acids. The CDR3 DNA reads TGTGCCAGCAGCGTAGAACCCGGGCTCTCATCTTCCTCCTACGAGCAGTACTTC. Translation: CASSVEPGLSSSSYEQYF.

The sample holds a few counts of this clone. The J gene is TRBJ1-5, the V gene TRBV2; D possibly corresponds to TRBD1 (5 bases). CDR1 and CDR2 from the germline V gene are SNHLY and FYNNEI. The CDR3 extends over 13 amino acids. The V and J ends lost 7 bases and 8 bases respectively, with 15 bases between them. CDR3 region: CASTGGPSKPQHF. In DNA, the CDR3 is TGTGCCAGCACCGGGGGTCCTAGCAAGCCCCAGCATTTT.

The chain combines TRBV27 with TRBJ2-7, with D maybe TRBD2 (6 bases). The V gene's germline CDR1 is MNHEY and CDR2 SMNVEV (reference sequence). This CDR3 spans 17 amino acids. V lost 6 bases, J lost 0 bases, and 21 bases lay in between. The CDR3 DNA is TGTGCCAGCAGCTTAATTTCAGTAGGAGGGAGCTCCTACGAGCAGTACTTC. Amino acids: CASSLISVGGSSYEQYF.

This clone is medium-sized in the sample. The chain combines TRBV19 with TRBJ1-2; TRBD1 might be the D (6 bases). V dropped 10 bases and J dropped 7 bases, with 16 bases sitting between them. The germline gives CDR1 LNHDA, CDR2 SQIVND (reference sequence). There are 12 residues in the CDR3. CDR3 bases: TGTGCCACTGTGGACAGTGGCTTTGGCTACACCTTC. It translates to CATVDSGFGYTF.

This clone was seen more than once but under ten times. The V gene is TRBV9, the J gene TRBJ2-7; D call uncertain. V was trimmed by 2 bases and J by 2 bases, leaving 14 bases between them. Germline lookup yields CDR1 SGDLS and CDR2 YYNGEE. The CDR3 covers 15 residues. The CDR3 coding sequence is TGTGCCAGCAGCGTCGCCCCGGCCTCTACCTACGAGCAGTACTTC. Translated, it gives CASSVAPASTYEQYF. The whole variable domain, filled in from reference TRBV9 and TRBJ2-7, reads DSGVTQTPKHLITATGQRVTLRCSPRSGDLSVYWYQQSLDQGLQFLIQYYNGEERAKGNILERFSAQQFPDLHSELNLSSLELGDSALYFCASSVAPASTYEQYFGPGTRLTVT.

V gene TRBV29-1 combines with J gene TRBJ1-1; unclear D gene. The CDR3 contains 11 residues. Trimming left V 2 bases short and J 3 bases short, with 4 bases between. The V gene's germline CDR1 is SQVTM and CDR2 ANQGSEA. CDR3 sequence (DNA): TGCAGCGTTGAATCAGACACTGAAGCTTTCTTT. Protein sequence: CSVESDTEAFF.

The V call is TRBV6-5, the J call TRBJ2-7; D is unresolved. The CDR3 is made up of 12 amino acids. Trimming stripped 4 bases from V and 2 bases from J, with 6 bases between. The V gene's germline CDR1 is MNHEY and CDR2 SVGAGI. CDR3 in DNA: TGTGCCAGCAGTTTTGGGACCTACGAGCAGTACTTC. This codes for CASSFGTYEQYF.

The rearrangement joins TRBV6-5 to TRBJ2-7; D gene unclear. Germline V lookup: CDR1 MNHEY, CDR2 SVGAGI. The CDR3 has 13 amino acids. Deletions cut 3 bases from V and 0 bases from J, with 6 bases between. The CDR3 protein is CASSYLSSYEQYF. The CDR3 DNA reads as TGTGCCAGCAGTTATCTTTCCTCCTACGAGCAGTACTTC.

The chain recombines TRBV25-1 with TRBJ2-5; D is undetermined. Germline-derived CDR1 and CDR2 are MGHDK and SYGVNS. This CDR3 spans 12 amino acids. Trimming removed 3 bases from V and 14 bases from J, with 16 bases in between. The CDR3, as DNA: TGTGCCAGCAGTGAGGATTGGGGTGGCCATTACTTC. It codes for CASSEDWGGHYF.

The CDR3 protein is CASSEMLQGGGYNEQFF. The CDR3 bases are TGTGCCAGCAGTGAAATGTTACAGGGAGGGGGGTACAATGAGCAGTTCTTC. V gene TRBV2 combines with J gene TRBJ2-1, with D possibly matching TRBD2 (7 bases). There are 17 residues in the CDR3. The germline CDR1 and CDR2 sequences are SNHLY and FYNNEI. The V and J ends lost 2 bases and 4 bases respectively, with 18 bases between them. Variable domain in full (rest from reference TRBV2 and TRBJ2-1): EPEVTQTPSHQVTQMGQEVILRCVPISNHLYFYWYRQILGQKVEFLVSFYNNEISEKSEIFDDQFSVERPDGSNFTLKIRSTKLEDSAMYFCASSEMLQGGGYNEQFFGPGTRLTVL.

The chain uses TRBV11-3 and TRBJ2-3; maybe TRBD1 (5 bases). This CDR3 has 16 residues. Per the germline V gene, CDR1 is SGHNT and CDR2 is YENEEA. Between the trimmed V and J ends, which lost 5 bases and 0 bases, there was a span of 15 bases. CDR3 amino acids: CASSPRGASSTDTQYF. The CDR3, as DNA: TGTGCCAGCAGCCCGCGTGGGGCCTCTAGCACAGATACGCAGTATTTT.

V and J are TRBV5-5 and TRBJ1-3; weak D call: TRBD1 (5 bases). Germline assignment: CDR1 SGHKS and CDR2 YYEKEE (reference sequence). The V end was cut by 0 bases, the J end by 4 bases, with 11 bases between. This CDR3 has 15 amino acids. The chain's CDR3 is CASSLGMGLGNTIYF. As DNA, the CDR3 is TGTGCCAGCAGCTTGGGGATGGGGCTAGGAAACACCATATATTTT.

V and J are TRBV7-9 and TRBJ1-1; a possible D gene is TRBD1 (6 bases). This CDR3 spans 15 amino acids. The germline V gene encodes CDR1 SEHNR and CDR2 FQNEAQ (reference sequence). Trimming removed 7 bases from V and 6 bases from J, with 21 bases in between. CDR3: CASTPRGAGLSEAFF. CDR3 nucleotide sequence: TGTGCCAGCACCCCCCGGGGGGCGGGCCTCTCTGAAGCTTTCTTT.

V and J are TRBV4-1 and TRBJ1-2, with D perhaps matching TRBD1 (5 bases). The CDR3 is 15 amino acids. V lost 1 base and J lost 7, with 16 bases in between. CDR1 and CDR2 (germline): MGHRA, YSYEKL. As DNA, the CDR3 is TGCGCCAGCAGCCAAGTGCGGCAGGGAATCACTGGCTACACCTTC. Its protein product is CASSQVRQGITGYTF.